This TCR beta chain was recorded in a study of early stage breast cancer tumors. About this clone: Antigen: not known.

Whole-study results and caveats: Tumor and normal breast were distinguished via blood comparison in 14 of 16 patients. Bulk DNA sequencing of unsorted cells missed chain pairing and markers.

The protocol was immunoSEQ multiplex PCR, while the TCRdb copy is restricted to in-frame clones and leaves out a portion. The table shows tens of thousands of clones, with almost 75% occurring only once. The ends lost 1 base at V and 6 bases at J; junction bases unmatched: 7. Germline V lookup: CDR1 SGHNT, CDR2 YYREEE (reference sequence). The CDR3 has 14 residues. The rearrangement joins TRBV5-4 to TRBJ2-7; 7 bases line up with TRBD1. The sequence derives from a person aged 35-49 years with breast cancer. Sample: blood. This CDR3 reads CASSLKGARSEQYF. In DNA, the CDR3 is TGTGCCAGCAGCTTGAAGGGGGCGCGGAGCGAGCAGTACTTC.